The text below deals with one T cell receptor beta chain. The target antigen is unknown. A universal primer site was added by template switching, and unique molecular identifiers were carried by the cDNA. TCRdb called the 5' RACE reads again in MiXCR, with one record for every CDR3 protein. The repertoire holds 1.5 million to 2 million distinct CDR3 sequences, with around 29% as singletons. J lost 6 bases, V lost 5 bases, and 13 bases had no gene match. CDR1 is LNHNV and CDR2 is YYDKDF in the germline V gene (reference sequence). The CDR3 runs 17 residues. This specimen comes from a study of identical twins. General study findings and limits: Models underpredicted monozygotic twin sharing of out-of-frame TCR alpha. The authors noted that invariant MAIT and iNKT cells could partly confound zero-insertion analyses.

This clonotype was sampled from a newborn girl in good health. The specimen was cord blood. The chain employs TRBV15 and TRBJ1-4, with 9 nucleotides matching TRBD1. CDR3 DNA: TGTGCCACCAGCCCAAGAGGAGTCGGACAGGGGCATGAAAAACTGTTTTTT. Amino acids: CATSPRGVGQGHEKLFF. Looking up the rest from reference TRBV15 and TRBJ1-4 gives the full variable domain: DAMVIQNPRYQVTQFGKPVTLSCSQTLNHNVMYWYQQKSSQAPKLLFHYYDKDFNNEADTPDNFQSRRPNTSFCFLDIRSPGLGDTAMYLCATSPRGVGQGHEKLFFGSGTQLSVL.